The 15 T cell receptor beta chains listed next were all sequenced from one sample in a study of blood T cell repertoires in COVID-19. Repertoires were generated with immunoSEQ multiplex PCR, while TCRdb's copy carries only in-frame clones and drops some. The sample lists 300,000 to 400,000 clones, approximately 92% occurring once. The sequenced sample consisted of PBMCs or T cells enriched from blood (not recorded which). The receptors stem from a man aged 18 to 29 who had recovered from COVID-19.

The V gene is TRBV2, the J gene TRBJ2-1, with D unclear. CDR1 SNHLY and CDR2 FYNNEI come from the germline V gene. The CDR3 loop spans 13 amino acids. Between the trimmed V and J ends, which lost 7 bases and 4 bases, there was a span of 11 bases. The CDR3 nucleotides read TGTGCCAGCATCGCGGAAACTTACAATGAGCAGTTCTTC. Translated, it gives CASIAETYNEQFF.

For this clone: An end of the junction differs from the germline gene, which may be a read error. CDR3 sequence reads: CASSLSRGTSGRSSEQYF. Written as DNA, the CDR3 is TGTGCCAGCAGCTTATCCCGTGGGACTAGCGGGAGATCGAGCGAGCAGTACTTC. This chain links TRBV27 with TRBJ2-7; 14 positions match TRBD2. This CDR3 is 18 amino acids long. Germline lookup yields CDR1 MNHEY and CDR2 SMNVEV (reference sequence).

CDR3 in DNA: TGCGCCAGCAGTGAGTCGTTCGAAGCGGGGAGAACCTACAATGAGCAGTTCTTC. It specifies CASSESFEAGRTYNEQFF. V usage is TRBV10-2 and J usage is TRBJ2-1; TRBD2 agrees at 7 bases. Germline CDR1 is WSHSY and CDR2 is SAAADI. This CDR3 has 18 amino acids. V lost 0 bases, J lost 2 bases, and 10 bases stayed unmatched.

This clone was recorded once. CDR3 in DNA: TGCGCCAGCAGCCGAGTAGCCGGGACAGGGGACACTGAAGCTTTCTTT. It codes for CASSRVAGTGDTEAFF. The V gene is TRBV4-1, the J gene TRBJ1-1; 10 bases are shared with TRBD1. Germline V gene sequence: CDR1 MGHRA, CDR2 YSYEKL. The CDR3 has 16 amino acids. V dropped 4 bases and J dropped 3; count of bases not matched to a gene: 8.

V and J are TRBV6-2 or TRBV6-3 and TRBJ1-1, with D perhaps matching TRBD1 (5 bases). CDR3 length equals 13 residues. Trimming shortened V by 5 bases and J by 1 base, and 8 bases separated the two germline ends. Germline CDR1 reads MNHEY; CDR2 reads SVGEGT. The CDR3 reads CASSTGGNTEAFF. For the CDR3, the DNA is TGTGCCAGCAGTACGGGGGGGAACACTGAAGCTTTCTTT.

The chain uses TRBV7-2 and TRBJ2-1; TRBD2 matches 10 bases. The CDR3 is 16 amino acids. Looked up from germline, CDR1 is SGHTA and CDR2 is FQGNSA. V shed 1 base, J shed 2 bases, and the junction held 2 bases outside the gene matches. DNA of the CDR3: TGTGCCAGCAGCTTAGGAGCGGGGGGGACCTACAATGAGCAGTTCTTC. Translated, it gives CASSLGAGGTYNEQFF. Complete variable domain (other parts from reference TRBV7-2 and TRBJ2-1): GAGVSQSPSNKVTEKGKDVELRCDPISGHTALYWYRQSLGQGLEFLIYFQGNSAPDKSGLPSDRFSAERTGGSVSTLTIQRTQQEDSAVYLCASSLGAGGTYNEQFFGPGTRLTVL.

The chain uses TRBV7-2 and TRBJ1-6; D might be TRBD1 (6 bases). CDR1 and CDR2 (germline): SGHTA, FQGNSA. CDR3 length: 15 amino acids. V shed 1 base and J shed 9 bases, with 13 bases lying between them. In nucleotides, the CDR3 is TGTGCCAGCAGCTTAGATACAGGGAGTGTTTCACCCCTCCACTTT. The encoded protein is CASSLDTGSVSPLHF.

The chain carries TRBV5-1 and TRBJ2-2; TRBD1 matches at 7 bases. The CDR3 extends over 15 amino acids. The germline V gene encodes CDR1 SGHRS and CDR2 YFSETQ. Trimming cost V 0 bases and J 6 bases; bases outside gene matches: 5. The CDR3 nucleotides read TGCGCCAGCAGCTTGGACAGGGGAATCCCCGGGGAGCTGTTTTTT. Protein product: CASSLDRGIPGELFF.

J is TRBJ2-1 and V is TRBV2; tentative D call: TRBD2 (5 bases). CDR1 and CDR2 from the germline V gene are SNHLY and FYNNEI. The V end lost 8 bases, the J end lost 5 bases, and 16 bases lay between the germline ends. CDR3 length: 14 residues. The CDR3 DNA follows: TGTGCCAGCCTAGCAGCCTCTTTAAACAATGAGCAGTTCTTC. Its protein product is CASLAASLNNEQFF.

The J gene is TRBJ2-2, the V gene TRBV28; a possible D gene is TRBD2 (5 bases). CDR3 length equals 15 residues. Germline V lookup: CDR1 MDHEN, CDR2 SYDVKM. Trimming left V 4 bases short and J 8 bases short, with 17 bases between. The CDR3 spells CASSSDYPGPGELFF. The CDR3 nucleotides read TGTGCCAGCAGTTCCGACTACCCGGGCCCTGGGGAGCTGTTTTTT.

J is TRBJ2-2 and V is TRBV7-3, with TRBD1 as a possible D gene (6 bases). The V end was cut by 6 bases, the J end by 0 bases, with 8 bases between. This CDR3 region has 14 residues. The germline V gene encodes CDR1 SGHTA and CDR2 FQGTGA. The CDR3 region is CASRGTTNTGELFF. The CDR3 bases are TGTGCCAGCAGGGGGACAACGAACACCGGGGAGCTGTTTTTT.

This rearrangement joins TRBV5-1 to TRBJ1-4; tentative D call: TRBD1 (6 bases). Germline CDR1 and CDR2: SGHRS and YFSETQ. CDR3 size: 16 residues. V lost 3 bases and J 0 bases, leaving 12 bases between the germline ends. The CDR3 sequence: CASSYLTGSTNEKLFF. CDR3 DNA: TGCGCCAGCAGCTACCTAACAGGGTCAACTAATGAAAAACTGTTTTTT.

CDR3 sequence reads: CASSQGTGNYGYTF. The CDR3 nucleotides are TGCGCCAGCAGCCAAGGGACAGGGAACTATGGCTACACCTTC. The chain couples TRBV4-1 to TRBJ1-2, with TRBD1 identical over 8 bases. Germline CDR1 and CDR2: MGHRA and YSYEKL. Trimming took 1 base from V and 2 from J; bases not matched to a gene: 0. This CDR3 contains 14 residues.

The CDR3 spells CATSRERGPEAFF. The CDR3 DNA reads TGTGCCACCAGCAGAGAACGAGGGCCTGAAGCTTTCTTT. The rearrangement links TRBV15 to TRBJ1-1; D remains unclear. V lost 0 bases and J lost 6, with 8 bases in between. CDR1 and CDR2 from the germline V gene are LNHNV and YYDKDF (reference sequence). The CDR3 consists of 13 residues.

Here the CDR3 DNA reads TGCGCCAGCAGCCAAGATGGGGGCCAGACAGCGGGGTCAAAAGAGACCCAGTACTTC. Translating gives CASSQDGGQTAGSKETQYF. V and J are TRBV4-1 and TRBJ2-5, with a tentative D call TRBD2 (7 bases). The CDR3 consists of 19 residues. Trimming took off 0 bases at V and 3 bases at J, with 23 bases between the two ends. CDR1 and CDR2 (germline): MGHRA, YSYEKL.